One sample yielded the 3 T cell receptor beta chains listed below, sequenced in a study of T-cell reconstitution after alpha-beta-depleted transplantation in children. Unique molecular identifiers were incorporated into the prepared TCRbeta library. TCRdb re-called the PCR reads through MiXCR, storing one row per CDR3 protein. Of approximately 590,000 distinct CDR3 sequences in the sample, approximately 10% were seen once. The material sequenced was PBMCs from the stem cell graft donor, taken from the stem cell graft. These receptors were taken from a human donor who donated a stem cell graft to a child with acute myeloid leukemia.

This clonotype turned up a few times. The gene calls are TRBV28 and TRBJ2-7, with TRBD2 matching over 11 bases. From germline, CDR1 is MDHEN and CDR2 SYDVKM. The CDR3 is 15 residues long. Trimming took 5 bases from V and 3 from J; bases not matched to a gene: 6. The CDR3 DNA reads as TGTGCCAGCAGTCCCCCCGGGACTAGCGGCTACGAGCAGTACTTC. Amino acids: CASSPPGTSGYEQYF.

V gene TRBV20-1 combines with J gene TRBJ1-1; D is uncertain. The length of the CDR3 is 13 residues. V dropped 3 bases and J dropped 4 bases, with 12 bases sitting between them. Germline values: CDR1 DFQATT, CDR2 SNEGSKA (reference sequence). The chain's CDR3 is CSASLSVGTEAFF. CDR3 bases: TGCAGTGCTAGTCTTTCGGTCGGCACTGAAGCTTTCTTT.

The V gene is TRBV7-9, the J gene TRBJ1-2; 7 nucleotides match TRBD1. Per the germline V gene, CDR1 is SEHNR and CDR2 is FQNEAQ (reference sequence). V was clipped by 5 bases and J by 1 base; unmatched bases: 10. CDR3 length equals 16 residues. CDR3 region: CASSPDGRGDNYGYTF. CDR3 DNA sequence: TGTGCCAGCAGCCCCGATGGCAGGGGGGATAACTATGGCTACACCTTC.